The clone carrying this T cell receptor beta chain has more than one count but fewer than ten. The antigen is not known. With 4 bases removed from V and 4 bases from J, the gap between germline ends came to 16 bases. CDR3 length: 15 residues. Germline-derived CDR1 and CDR2 are SGHNT and YYREEE (reference sequence). Making TCR cDNA involved 5'RACE template switching, which added UMIs and a universal primer site. TCRdb used MiXCR to reprocess the 5' RACE reads, holding one entry per CDR3 protein. This sample has tens of thousands of distinct CDR3 sequences, with 7% to 9% found just once. These data belong to a study of T cells after yellow fever vaccination. Study-level results: Abundant clonotypes from the bulk population could get into FACS-sorted repertoires as contaminants. A weaker secondary response peaked on day 5, the primary on day 15.

The TCR sequence derives from a man between 18 and 29 years old who received the YFV17D yellow fever vaccine. V and J are TRBV5-4 and TRBJ2-3; D may be TRBD1 (6 bases). The specimen was CD8+ T cells sorted from PBMCs, collected less than 16 days after the first yellow fever vaccination. CDR3 nucleotides: TGTGCCAGCAGCCTGGGGACACCCTGGGCAGATACGCAGTATTTT. Translated, it gives CASSLGTPWADTQYF.